The T cell receptor (beta chain) under discussion was sequenced for a study of beta chain features in type 1 diabetes. The CDR3 length is 15 residues. CDR1 and CDR2 from the germline V gene are SGDLS and YYNGEE. The V segment lost 4 bases and the J segment 4 bases; nucleotides outside the gene matches: 7. This clone was recorded a few times. Its antigen is unknown. Study results and caveats: A PCR bias possibly favoring shorter templates would apply equally to patients and controls. Patients' naive, central memory and regulatory TCRB repertoires appeared more alike than those of healthy donors.

Investigators reverse transcribed all isolated RNA, so they sequenced expressed TCRB transcripts. Profiling relied on immunoSEQ multiplex PCR, and the TCRdb table lists in-frame clones only, not all of them. This table has nearly 350,000 clones, around 7.6% appearing once. The chain combines TRBV9 with TRBJ2-1, with 8 bases lining up with TRBD2. The specimen was central memory CD4+ T cells from blood. The sequence derives from a young woman in good health. DNA of the CDR3: TGTGCCAGCAGCTTCACTAGCGGCCATTACAATGAGCAGTTCTTC. Its protein is CASSFTSGHYNEQFF.